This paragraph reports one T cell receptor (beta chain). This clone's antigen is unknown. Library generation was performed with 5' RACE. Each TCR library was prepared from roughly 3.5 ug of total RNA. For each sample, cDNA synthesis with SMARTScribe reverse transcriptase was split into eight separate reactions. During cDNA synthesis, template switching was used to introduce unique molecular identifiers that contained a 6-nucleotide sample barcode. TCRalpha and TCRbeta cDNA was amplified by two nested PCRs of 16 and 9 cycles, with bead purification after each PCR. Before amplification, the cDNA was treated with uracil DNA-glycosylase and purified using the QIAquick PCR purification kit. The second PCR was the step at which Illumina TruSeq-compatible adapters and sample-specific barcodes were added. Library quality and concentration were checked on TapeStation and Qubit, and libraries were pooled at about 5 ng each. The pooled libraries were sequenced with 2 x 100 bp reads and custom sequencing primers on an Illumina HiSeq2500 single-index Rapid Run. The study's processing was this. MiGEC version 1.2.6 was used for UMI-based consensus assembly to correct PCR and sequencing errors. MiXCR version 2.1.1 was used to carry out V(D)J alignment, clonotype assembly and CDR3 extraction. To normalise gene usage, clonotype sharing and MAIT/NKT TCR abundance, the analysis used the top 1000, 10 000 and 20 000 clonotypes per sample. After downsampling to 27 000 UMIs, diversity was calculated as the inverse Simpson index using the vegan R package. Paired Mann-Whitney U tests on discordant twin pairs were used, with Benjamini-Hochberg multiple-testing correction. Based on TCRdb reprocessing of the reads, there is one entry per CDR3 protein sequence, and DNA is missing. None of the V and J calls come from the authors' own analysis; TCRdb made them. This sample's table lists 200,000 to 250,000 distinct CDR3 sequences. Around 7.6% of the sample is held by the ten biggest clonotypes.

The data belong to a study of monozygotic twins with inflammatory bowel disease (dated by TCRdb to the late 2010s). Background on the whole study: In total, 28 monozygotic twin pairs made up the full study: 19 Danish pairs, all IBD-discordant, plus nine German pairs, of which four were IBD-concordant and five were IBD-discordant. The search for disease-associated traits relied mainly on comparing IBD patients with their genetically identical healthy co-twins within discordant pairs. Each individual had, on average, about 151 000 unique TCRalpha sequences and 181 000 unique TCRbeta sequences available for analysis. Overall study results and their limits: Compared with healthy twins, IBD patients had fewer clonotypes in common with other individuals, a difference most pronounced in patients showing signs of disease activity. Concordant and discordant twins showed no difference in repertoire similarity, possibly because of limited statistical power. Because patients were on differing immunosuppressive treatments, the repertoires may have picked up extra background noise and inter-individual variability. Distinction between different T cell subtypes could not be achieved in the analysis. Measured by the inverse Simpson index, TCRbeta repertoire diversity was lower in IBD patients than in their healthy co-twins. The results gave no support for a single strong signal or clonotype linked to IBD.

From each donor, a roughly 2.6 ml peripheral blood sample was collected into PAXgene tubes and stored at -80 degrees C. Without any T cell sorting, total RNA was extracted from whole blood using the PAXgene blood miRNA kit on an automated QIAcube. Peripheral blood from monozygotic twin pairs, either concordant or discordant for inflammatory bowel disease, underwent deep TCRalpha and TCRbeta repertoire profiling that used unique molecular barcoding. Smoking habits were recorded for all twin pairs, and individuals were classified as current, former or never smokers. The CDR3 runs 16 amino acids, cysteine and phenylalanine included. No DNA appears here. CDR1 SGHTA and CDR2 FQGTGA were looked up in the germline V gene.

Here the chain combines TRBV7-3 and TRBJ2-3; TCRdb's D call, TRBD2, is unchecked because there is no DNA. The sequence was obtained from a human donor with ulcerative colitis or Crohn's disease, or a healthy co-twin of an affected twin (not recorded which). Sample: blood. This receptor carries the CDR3 CASSTGTSGGADTQYF.